Listed below are T cell receptor beta chains from one sample, sequenced in a study of T cell changes during pregnancy in multiple sclerosis. Using immunoSEQ multiplex PCR, the repertoire was profiled, and TCRdb retains in-frame clones only, with some absent. The repertoire holds some 60,000 clones, less than 90% seen once, with around 0.38% in the top ten. Specimen: CD4+ T cells from peripheral blood mononuclear cells, collected in the third trimester of pregnancy. Every receptor here comes from a female donor with multiple sclerosis, enrolled in a pregnancy study. Each CDR3 is given with its conserved first and last residue. A D gene is named only where the DNA matches it firmly. Only part of the rows carry a size: once, few, many, or a class if the clone is expanded.

16	.	TRBJ1-5	TRBV18	.	CASSPPQGGDNQPQHF	TGTGCCAGCTCACCACCACAAGGAGGGGACAATCAGCCCCAGCATTTT
14	.	TRBJ1-2	TRBV9	.	CASSSQSYYGGYTF	TGTGCCAGCAGCTCCCAATCTTACTACGGTGGCTACACCTTC
13	.	TRBJ2-1	TRBV4-2	.	CASSQVEARRPFF	TGTGCCAGCAGCCAAGTAGAGGCCAGGAGGCCGTTCTTC
16	once	TRBJ1-2	TRBV27	.	CASSFTRDTLNYGYTF	TGTGCCAGCAGTTTTACCAGGGACACCCTCAACTATGGCTACACCTTC
12	.	TRBJ1-1	TRBV7-2	.	CASSPLGTEAFF	TGTGCCAGCAGCCCTCTAGGCACTGAAGCTTTCTTT
13	.	TRBJ2-1	TRBV5-6	.	CASSLGGPWAQFF	TGTGCCAGCAGCTTGGGGGGCCCGTGGGCACAGTTCTTC
17	once	TRBJ2-2	TRBV18	TRBD1	CASSPAPGTGLFGELFF	TGTGCCAGCTCACCCGCCCCCGGGACAGGGCTGTTCGGGGAGCTGTTTTTT
14	.	TRBJ1-2	TRBV30	TRBD1	CAWSDFRTGEGYTF	TGTGCCTGGAGTGATTTTCGGACAGGGGAAGGCTACACCTTC
14	.	TRBJ2-7	TRBV7-2	.	CASSARQSSYEQYF	TGTGCCAGCAGCGCCCGACAGAGCTCCTACGAGCAGTACTTC
15	.	TRBJ2-7	TRBV5-6	TRBD2	CASSLRLAGRDEQYF	TGTGCCAGCAGCTTGAGACTAGCGGGGAGGGACGAGCAGTACTTC
16	.	TRBJ1-2	TRBV6-5	TRBD1	CASSYGVGTGGSGYTF	TGTGCCAGCAGTTACGGGGTCGGGACAGGGGGTTCTGGCTACACCTTC
15	.	TRBJ2-7	TRBV27	.	CASSSTGLSSYEQYF	TGTGCCAGCAGTTCAACAGGTCTCAGCTCCTACGAGCAGTACTTC
12	.	TRBJ2-2	TRBV5-1	.	CASGGNTGELFF	TGCGCCAGCGGAGGGAACACCGGGGAGCTGTTTTTT
13	.	TRBJ1-2	TRBV18	.	CASSQESGYGYTF	TGTGCCAGCTCACAGGAGTCGGGATATGGCTACACCTTC
13	few	TRBJ1-5	TRBV30	TRBD1	CAWSAQGDQPQHF	TGTGCCTGGAGTGCACAGGGGGATCAGCCCCAGCATTTT
16	.	TRBJ1-1	TRBV4-2	TRBD1	CASSQGWQGETSEAFF	TGTGCCAGCAGCCAAGGGTGGCAGGGGGAAACTTCTGAAGCTTTCTTT